This T cell receptor beta chain is drawn from a study of untreated major depressive disorder. V was shortened by 6 bases and J by 7 bases, with 21 bases between the two germline ends. Germline values: CDR1 LNHDA, CDR2 SQIVND (reference sequence). The CDR3 is made up of 15 amino acids. On this clone: Its target is not known.

Study-level results: CD4+ T cells from depressed patients used TRBV05-01 (Vbeta 5.1) more often than controls. Three preselected Vbeta families were the sole sequencing comparisons.

The assay was immunoSEQ multiplex PCR, and TCRdb's table has in-frame clones only and misses some. This sample carries about 20,000 clones, about 92% of them seen once, and the ten largest clones take 0.6%. Each depressed patient was matched pairwise with a non-depressed control on sex, age, current smoking status and body mass index. Every participant had European ancestry. The chain has TRBV19 and TRBJ1-2; no clear D gene. The sequence was collected from a woman aged 40 to 50 with major depressive disorder. The sample was CD4+ T cells from PBMCs. CDR3 protein: CASRAEANGLGGYTF. The CDR3 bases are TGTGCCAGTAGGGCAGAAGCCAATGGTTTAGGTGGCTACACCTTC.